The 10 T cell receptor beta chains given below trace back to one sample, sequenced in a study of blood T cell repertoires in COVID-19. The method was immunoSEQ multiplex PCR; TCRdb's version includes in-frame clones alone and lacks a portion of them. The data hold 250,000 or so clones, with 65% to 85% observed a single time. The sample comprised PBMCs or T cells enriched from blood (not recorded which). The receptors were gathered from a middle-aged man who had recovered from COVID-19.

The V gene is TRBV7-2, the J gene TRBJ2-7; 9 bases map to TRBD2. The CDR3 runs 16 residues. V gave up 5 bases and J gave up 5 bases; unmatched junction bases: 13. Looked up from germline, CDR1 is SGHTA and CDR2 is FQGNSA. CDR3 amino acids: CASSEEALAGRDEQYF. CDR3 DNA: TGTGCCAGCAGCGAAGAGGCTCTAGCGGGAAGGGACGAGCAGTACTTC.

This chain joins TRBV6-5 and TRBJ1-1, with D possibly matching TRBD1 (5 bases). V was trimmed by 5 bases and J by 5 bases, leaving 18 bases between them. The CDR3 contains 15 residues. CDR1 is MNHEY and CDR2 is SVGAGI in the germline V gene. This chain's CDR3 is CASSRRDPGYTEAFF. The CDR3 nucleotides read TGTGCCAGCAGTCGGCGGGACCCCGGGTATACTGAAGCTTTCTTT.

V usage is TRBV13 and J usage is TRBJ1-5; D gene unclear. The ends were cut back, 4 bases at V and 2 bases at J, with 9 bases in the middle. The CDR3 contains 14 residues. Germline V lookup: CDR1 PRHDT, CDR2 FYEKMQ (reference sequence). The DNA of the CDR3 is TGTGCCAGCAGCTCACGGTATGGCAATCAGCCCCAGCATTTT. It is translated as CASSSRYGNQPQHF.

The table lists this clone with a few counts. The J gene is TRBJ2-7, the V gene TRBV19, with a tentative D call TRBD1 (5 bases). V was shortened by 8 bases and J by 0 bases, with 8 bases between the two germline ends. Per the germline V gene, CDR1 is LNHDA and CDR2 is SQIVND (reference sequence). CDR3 length: 12 residues. CDR3 nucleotide sequence: TGTGCCAGTTCAACAGGCTCCTACGAGCAGTACTTC. Residues: CASSTGSYEQYF.

The V and J genes are TRBV5-1 and TRBJ2-7; 7 bases fit TRBD1. V lost 7 bases and J lost 3; bases outside the gene matches: 16. Germline lookup yields CDR1 SGHRS and CDR2 YFSETQ. CDR3 length equals 16 residues. CDR3 in DNA: TGCGCCAGCGACCAACAAGACGGGACAGAGGTCTACGAGCAGTACTTC. This encodes CASDQQDGTEVYEQYF.

The chain combines TRBV15 with TRBJ1-6; no reliable D call. Germline V gene sequence: CDR1 LNHNV, CDR2 YYDKDF (reference sequence). The CDR3 is made up of 14 amino acids. V lost 0 bases and J lost 10, with 10 bases in between. In nucleotides, the CDR3 is TGTGCCACCAGCAGAGATGGTACCGGGTCACCCCTCCACTTT. Residues: CATSRDGTGSPLHF.

The chain recombines TRBV5-6 with TRBJ1-2; perhaps TRBD1 as D (6 bases). Germline CDR1 is SGHDT and CDR2 is YYEEEE. There are 14 residues in the CDR3. The ends were cut back, 1 base at V and 5 bases at J, with 12 bases in the middle. The DNA for the CDR3 is TGTGCCAGCAGCTTGCAGGGGCAGAGGTATGGCTACACCTTC. Its protein is CASSLQGQRYGYTF.

The chain has TRBV5-4 and TRBJ2-7; 11 bases align to TRBD2. Germline trimming cut 0 bases from V and 1 base from J; bases unmatched to any gene: 0. The CDR3 length is 15 residues. Per germline, CDR1 SGHNT and CDR2 YYREEE (reference sequence). The CDR3 region has the DNA TGTGCCAGCAGCTTGGGACTAGCGGGGTCCTACGAGCAGTACTTC. Translation: CASSLGLAGSYEQYF. The full variable domain, in which reference TRBV5-4 and TRBJ2-7 provide the parts outside the CDR3, is ETGVTQSPTHLIKTRGQQVTLRCSSQSGHNTVSWYQQALGQGPQFIFQYYREEENGRGNFPPRFSGLQFPNYSSELNVNALELDDSALYLCASSLGLAGSYEQYFGPGTRLTVT.

The rearrangement links TRBV7-3 to TRBJ2-3; 9 positions agree with TRBD2. V trimming: 5 bases; J trimming: 1 base; junction bases outside the gene matches: 4. The CDR3 has 15 residues. Germline assignment: CDR1 SGHTA and CDR2 FQGTGA. CDR3 sequence reads: CASSRTSVRTDTQYF. Here the CDR3 DNA reads TGTGCCAGCAGCCGGACTAGCGTCCGCACAGATACGCAGTATTTT.

The gene calls are TRBV2 and TRBJ2-1, with 10 bases matching TRBD1. CDR1 SNHLY and CDR2 FYNNEI come from the germline V gene. This CDR3 comprises 15 residues. The junction had 6 bases not matched to a gene; V was cut back by 2 bases and J by 8 bases. The CDR3 spells CASSETWTGGHEQFF. The DNA of the CDR3 is TGTGCCAGCAGTGAAACGTGGACAGGGGGGCATGAGCAGTTCTTC.